This TCR beta chain was sequenced during a study of T-cell reconstitution after alpha-beta-depleted transplantation in children (dated by TCRdb to the mid-2010s). General notes on the study: The study quantitatively tracked T-cell immune reconstitution after TCRalphabeta/CD19-depleted allogeneic hematopoietic cell transplantation in children using TCR repertoire profiling. The paper's findings and limits, for the study overall: Hyperexpanded clone frequencies declined over subsequent months; after one year, T-cell counts and TCRbeta diversity were mostly attributed to newly produced T cells. The high TCRbeta diversity at day 60 in some patients was ascribed to recipient T cells and intrathymic progenitors that had survived conditioning. The apparently early recovery of alphabetaT-cell counts about two months after transplant reportedly depended on only several hundred rapidly expanded clones that came from non-depleted graft cells.

The germline V gene (reference sequence) supplies CDR1 DFQATT and CDR2 SNEGSKA. The junction carries 12 bases between V and J, which are trimmed by 6 bases and 6 bases respectively. Counted from cysteine to phenylalanine, this CDR3 has 13 amino acids. Just the 39-base CDR3 DNA is kept, in frame starting at base 1. The treatment or condition label of this sample denotes: allogeneic hematopoietic cell transplantation with graft depleted of TCRalphabeta T cells and CD19 B cells. The transplant recipients were children given TCRalphabeta/CD19-depleted allogeneic hematopoietic cell grafts. Libraries were constructed by PCR. TCRdb names Illumina HiSeq 2500 as the instrument used. To normalize quantification of the TCRbeta repertoire, the TCR libraries were built with molecular barcoding that relied on unique molecular identifiers. TCRdb applied fastp at Q25 and MiXCR to the public reads, then kept only in-frame beta chains. Rows with a matching CDR3 protein are joined into one entry that keeps the most common DNA and genes. For this sample the table gives hundreds of thousands of distinct CDR3 sequences, of which 10% to 15% were detected only once. The top ten hold 2.2% of the sample.

This clonotype was recorded a few times. Its antigen remains undetermined. Base qualities were left out, and no much larger clone turns up one base away. The sequence joins TRBV20-1 to TRBJ1-6; the D gene is perhaps TRBD1, on 5 matching bases. The clonotype comes from a male patient younger than 18 who had a stem cell transplant for acute myeloid leukemia, so the T cells may come from the graft donor. The starting material was PBMCs, mostly from graft donor cells, obtained 360 days after TCRalphabeta/CD19-depleted stem cell transplant. The DNA is TGCAGTGCGTCCGGGACGGGTAATTCACCCCTCCACTTT. Its product reads: CSASGTGNSPLHF.